The rows below give T cell receptor beta chains drawn from one sample of a study of CD8+CD57+ T cells in acquired aplastic anemia. One entry per CDR3 protein results from TCRdb running MiXCR on the reads. This table holds a few hundred thousand distinct CDR3 sequences, 60% to 80% found once. The specimen was sorted CD4+, CD8+, or CD8+CD57+ T cells (not recorded which) from PBMCs. These receptors were collected from a human donor in good health, serving as a control. Both conserved end residues are part of each CDR3. A D gene is named only where the DNA matches it firmly. Rows may omit the clone size; those that give it use once, few, many or a size class.

v_call	clone_size	d_call	j_call	cdr3_aa	cdr3_nt
TRBV20-1	NA	NA	TRBJ1-1	CSATTGSAVAFF	TGCAGTGCTACGACCGGGTCAGCGGTAGCTTTCTTT
TRBV6-6	few	TRBD2	TRBJ2-2	CASTAALGTSGGGAGELFF	TGTGCCAGCACGGCCGCCCTTGGGACTAGCGGGGGGGGAGCCGGGGAGCTGTTTTTT
TRBV25-1	few	TRBD1	TRBJ1-6	CASSPPGQGISPLHF	TGTGCCAGCAGTCCTCCAGGACAGGGTATTTCACCCCTCCACTTT
TRBV20-1	NA	NA	TRBJ1-1	CSARPDDTEYGTEAFF	TGCAGTGCTAGACCGGACGATACAGAATACGGCACTGAAGCTTTCTTT
TRBV7-2	NA	TRBD1	TRBJ1-4	CASSLDRGPNEKLFF	TGTGCCAGCAGCCTCGACAGGGGACCTAATGAAAAACTGTTTTTT
TRBV12-3/TRBV12-4	NA	TRBD2	TRBJ2-5	CASTQGLAGTQYF	TGTGCCAGCACCCAGGGACTAGCAGGGACCCAGTACTTC
TRBV11-1	NA	NA	TRBJ1-6	CASSQKEADSPLHF	TGTGCCAGCAGCCAAAAAGAGGCAGATTCACCCCTCCACTTT
TRBV29-1	few	NA	TRBJ1-6	CSVERGRDSPLHF	TGCAGCGTTGAACGGGGAAGGGATTCACCCCTCCACTTT
TRBV20-1	NA	NA	TRBJ1-3	CSARGDGNPYSGNTIYF	TGCAGTGCTAGGGGGGACGGAAATCCTTACTCTGGAAACACCATATATTTT
TRBV7-9	NA	NA	TRBJ2-5	CASSPAPFGRGKETRYF	TGTGCAAGCAGCCCTGCGCCGTTTGGGCGGGGTAAAGAGACCCGGTACTTC
TRBV11-2	NA	NA	TRBJ1-1	CASSFRRPTEGETEAFF	TGTGCCAGCAGCTTTCGACGCCCGACAGAGGGAGAGACTGAAGCTTTCTTT
TRBV11-2	NA	TRBD1	TRBJ2-7	CASSLDRQGPSFYEQYF	TGTGCCAGCAGCTTAGATAGACAGGGACCTAGCTTCTACGAGCAGTACTTC
TRBV7-3	NA	NA	TRBJ1-3	CASSPQGQVTGNFIYF	TGTGCCAGCAGCCCGCAGGGACAAGTGACTGGAAACTTCATATATTTT
TRBV19	NA	TRBD1	TRBJ1-2	CASVSGTGPRYGYTF	TGTGCCAGTGTCTCAGGGACAGGCCCACGCTATGGCTACACCTTC
TRBV5-1	many	NA	TRBJ1-1	CASSSSLLMNTEAFF	TGCGCCAGCAGCTCCTCACTCCTCATGAACACTGAAGCTTTCTTT
TRBV13	NA	NA	TRBJ1-3	CASSWRTVGGNTIYF	TGTGCCAGCAGCTGGAGGACGGTTGGCGGAAACACCATATATTTT
TRBV7-2	NA	NA	TRBJ1-1	CASSLGGPGTDTLF	TGTGCCAGCAGCTTAGGCGGGCCAGGCACTGATACTCTCTTT
TRBV5-5	NA	NA	TRBJ1-5	CASSVALGIDNQPQHF	TGTGCCAGCAGTGTAGCACTAGGGATTGACAATCAGCCCCAGCATTTT
TRBV5-6	NA	NA	TRBJ1-2	CASSLTVRQFGGYTF	TGTGCCAGCAGCTTGACGGTACGACAGTTTGGGGGCTACACCTTC
TRBV6-1	many	NA	TRBJ1-1	CASSEFLSEQGEAFF	TGTGCCAGCAGTGAATTTCTCTCGGAACAGGGTGAAGCTTTCTTT
TRBV9	NA	NA	TRBJ1-1	CASSGPRREASF	TGTGCCAGCAGCGGTCCCCGCAGAGAGGCTTCCTTT